This T cell receptor (beta chain) is drawn from a study of T-cell memory formation after mild COVID-19. General observations from the study: The pre-infection memory compartment contained some responding clones, suggesting cross-reactive memory joined.

Libraries for TCRalpha and TCRbeta carried sample barcodes and unique molecular identifiers via 5'RACE. TCRdb called the 5' RACE reads again in MiXCR, with one record for every CDR3 protein. The table records 120,000 to 150,000 distinct CDR3 sequences, 6% to 6.5% of them present only once. In its sample, this clonotype was seen many times. The antigen is not known. Germline loops: CDR1 ENHRY, CDR2 SYGVKD. V gave up 5 bases and J gave up 5 bases; unmatched junction bases: 9. The CDR3 is 15 amino acids. This sequence was found in an adult woman who had mild COVID-19 (a few samples of this study predate the infection). Cell type and time point are not known. This chain joins TRBV10-3 and TRBJ2-1; TRBD1 matches 7 bases. The source material was PBMCs or a T cell subset sorted from them (not recorded which). The CDR3 coding sequence is TGTGCCATCAGTAGGCCGGACAGGTGGAACAATGAGCAGTTCTTC. Protein: CAISRPDRWNNEQFF.